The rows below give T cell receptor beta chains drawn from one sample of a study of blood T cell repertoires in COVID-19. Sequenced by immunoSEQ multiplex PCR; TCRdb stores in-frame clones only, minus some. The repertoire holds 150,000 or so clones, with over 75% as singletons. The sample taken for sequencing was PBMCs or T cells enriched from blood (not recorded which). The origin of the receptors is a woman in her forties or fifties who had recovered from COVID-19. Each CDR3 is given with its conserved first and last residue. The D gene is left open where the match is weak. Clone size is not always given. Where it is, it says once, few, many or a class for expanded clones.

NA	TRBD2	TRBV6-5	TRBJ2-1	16	TGTGCCAGCAGTTTAATACTAACTAGCGGCCTCAATGAGCAGTTCTTC	CASSLILTSGLNEQFF
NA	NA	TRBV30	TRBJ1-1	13	TGTGTCGGGGGACCGGGAGATTCTGAAGTAGCTTTCTTT	CVGGPGDSEVAFF
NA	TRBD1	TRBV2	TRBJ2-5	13	TGTGCCAGCTCCCGGGACAGGGAAGAGACCCAGTACTTC	CASSRDREETQYF
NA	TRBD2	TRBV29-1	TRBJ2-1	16	TGCAGCGCCGCGAAGGGGGCGGGGGGGCCCTACAATGAGCAGTTCTTC	CSAAKGAGGPYNEQFF
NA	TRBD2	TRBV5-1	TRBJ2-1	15	TGCGCCAGCAGCTTGGACGCGGGAGGATTGAATGAGCAGTTCTTC	CASSLDAGGLNEQFF
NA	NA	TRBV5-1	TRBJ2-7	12	TGCGCCAGCAGCAAGGACTACTACGAGCAGTACTTC	CASSKDYYEQYF
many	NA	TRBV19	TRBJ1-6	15	TGTGCCAGTGGGAATCAACAGGACTATAATTCACCCCTCCACTTT	CASGNQQDYNSPLHF
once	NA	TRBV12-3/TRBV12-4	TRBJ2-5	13	TGTGCCAGCAGTACCGACAGTATAGAGACCCAGTACTTC	CASSTDSIETQYF
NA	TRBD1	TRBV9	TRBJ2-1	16	TGTGCCAGCAGCCCAAGGGGGCAGCTTACTTACAATGAGCAGTTCTTC	CASSPRGQLTYNEQFF
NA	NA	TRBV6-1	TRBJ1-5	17	TGTGCCAGCAGTGAAGCTCCTCTCCCCTATAGCAATCAGCCCCAGCATTTT	CASSEAPLPYSNQPQHF
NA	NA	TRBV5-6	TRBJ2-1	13	TGTGCCAGCAGCTTCACCGGGTACAATGAGCAGTTCTTC	CASSFTGYNEQFF
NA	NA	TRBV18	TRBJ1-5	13	TGCGGGTCGACAGCTCACCCGAATCAGCCCCAGCATTTT	CGSTAHPNQPQHF
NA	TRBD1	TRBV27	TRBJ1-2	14	TGTGCCAGCAGTAACGACAGGGACCGCGAGGGCTACACCTTC	CASSNDRDREGYTF
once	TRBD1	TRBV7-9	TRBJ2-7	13	TGTGCCAGCAGCACGGGACAGGGATACGAGCAGTACTTC	CASSTGQGYEQYF
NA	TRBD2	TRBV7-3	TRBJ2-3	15	TGTGCCAGCAGCTCGAGCGGGGGGTACGCAGATACGCAGTATTTT	CASSSSGGYADTQYF
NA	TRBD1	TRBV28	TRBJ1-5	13	TGTGCCAGCAGGGGACAGGGTCATCAGCCCCAGCATTTT	CASRGQGHQPQHF
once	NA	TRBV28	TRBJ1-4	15	TGTGCCAGCAGTTCCCGGGACTCCAGTAATGAAAAACTGTTTTTT	CASSSRDSSNEKLFF
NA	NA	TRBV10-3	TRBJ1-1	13	TGTGCCATCAGTGAGTCGAGGGACACTGAAGCTTTCTTT	CAISESRDTEAFF
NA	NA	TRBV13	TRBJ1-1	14	TGTGCCAGCAGCTCCCGCAGAGGGAACACTGAAGCTTTCTTT	CASSSRRGNTEAFF
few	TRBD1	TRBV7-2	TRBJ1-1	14	TGTGCCAGCAGCCGTCGGACAGGGAACACTGAAGCTTTCTTT	CASSRRTGNTEAFF
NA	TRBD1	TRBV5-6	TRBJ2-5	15	TGTGCCAGCAGCTTCGGGACAGGTCGGGAGGAGACCCAGTACTTC	CASSFGTGREETQYF
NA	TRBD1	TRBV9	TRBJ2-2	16	TGTGCCAGCAGCCCCTCGGGACAGGGGAACACCGGGGAGCTGTTTTTT	CASSPSGQGNTGELFF
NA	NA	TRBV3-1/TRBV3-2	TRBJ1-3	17	TGTGCCAGCAGCGGTCGACAGCCCGAAACCTTCGGAAACACCATATATTTT	CASSGRQPETFGNTIYF
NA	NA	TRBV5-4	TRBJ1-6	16	TGTGCCAGCAGCATGGGGGGAGGAGGGCGCGAGTCACCCCTCCACTTT	CASSMGGGGRESPLHF
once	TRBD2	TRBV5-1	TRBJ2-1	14	TGCGCCAGCAGCCGTGGGACTAGCGGCAATGAGCAGTTCTTC	CASSRGTSGNEQFF
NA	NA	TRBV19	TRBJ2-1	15	TGTGCCAGTAGTATAACAAACGGGAGAGTCAATGAGCAGTTCTTC	CASSITNGRVNEQFF
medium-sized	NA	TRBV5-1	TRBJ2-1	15	TGCGCCAGCAGCTTGGGTACTAGCAGTTTCGATGAGCAGTTCTTC	CASSLGTSSFDEQFF
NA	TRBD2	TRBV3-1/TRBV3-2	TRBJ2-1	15	TGTGCCAGCAGCCAAGACCCTAGCGGATACAATGAGCAGTTCTTC	CASSQDPSGYNEQFF
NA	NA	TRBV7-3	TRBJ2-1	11	TGTGCCAGCAGCTCAGGCAGGGAGCAGTTCTTC	CASSSGREQFF
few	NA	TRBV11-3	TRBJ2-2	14	TGTGCCAGCAGATCGACAGGTTACACCGGGGAGCTGTTTTTT	CASRSTGYTGELFF
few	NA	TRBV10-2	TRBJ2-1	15	TGCGCCAGCAGTGGGTTGAGGGGGAAGGACAATGAGCAGTTCTTC	CASSGLRGKDNEQFF
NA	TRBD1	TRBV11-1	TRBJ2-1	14	TGTGCCAGCCGTGGACAGGGAGAGTACAATGAGCAGTTCTTC	CASRGQGEYNEQFF
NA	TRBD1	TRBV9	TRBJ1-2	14	TGTGCCAGCAGCGGAGGAACAGGGGGCTATGGCTACACCTTC	CASSGGTGGYGYTF
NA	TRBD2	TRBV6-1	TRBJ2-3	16	TGTGCCAGCAGTGCCGCCGGGACTAGCGGGAGGGATACGCAGTATTTT	CASSAAGTSGRDTQYF
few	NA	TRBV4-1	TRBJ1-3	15	TGCGCCAGCAGCCCGAGGTGGCCCTCTGGAAACACCATATATTTT	CASSPRWPSGNTIYF
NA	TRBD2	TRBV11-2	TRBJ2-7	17	TGTGCCAGCAGCCGCGATAGCGGGGAGGCCCCCTTTTACGAGCAGTACTTC	CASSRDSGEAPFYEQYF
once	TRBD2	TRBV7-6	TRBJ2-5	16	TGTGCCAGCAGCTTAGGACTAGCGGCAATCGGAGAGACCCAGTACTTC	CASSLGLAAIGETQYF
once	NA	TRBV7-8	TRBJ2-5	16	TGTGCCAGCAGCCCCACCCGCGACAGATTCCAAGAGACCCAGTACTTC	CASSPTRDRFQETQYF
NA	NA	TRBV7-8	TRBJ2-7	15	TGTGCCAGCAGCTTAGGCGTGCAGGGGCTCGGCGAGCAGTACTTC	CASSLGVQGLGEQYF
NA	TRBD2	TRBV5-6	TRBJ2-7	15	TGTGCCAGCAGCTTAGGTCTAGCGGCAACCTACGAGCAGTACTTC	CASSLGLAATYEQYF
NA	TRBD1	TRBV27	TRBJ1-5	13	TGTGCCAGCAGTCGGGACAGTTATCAGCCCCAGCATTTT	CASSRDSYQPQHF
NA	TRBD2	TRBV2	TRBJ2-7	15	TGTGCCAGCAGTGAATTATTTACTAGCGGGGGCGAGCAGTACTTC	CASSELFTSGGEQYF
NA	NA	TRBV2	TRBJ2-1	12	TGTGCCAGCAGCGAACGTCGGAATGAGCAGTTCTTC	CASSERRNEQFF
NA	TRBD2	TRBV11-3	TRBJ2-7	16	TGTGCCAGCAGCTTATTAGCGGGTGCAAATGTCTACGAGCAGTACTTC	CASSLLAGANVYEQYF
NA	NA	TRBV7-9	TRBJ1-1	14	TGTGCCAGCAGCTTATTTGAAGGGGGCACTGAAGCTTTCTTT	CASSLFEGGTEAFF
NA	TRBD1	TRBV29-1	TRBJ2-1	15	TGCAGCGTTGACTCAGCCGACAGGGCTTACAATGAGCAGTTCTTC	CSVDSADRAYNEQFF
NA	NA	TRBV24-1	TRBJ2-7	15	TGTGCCACCAGTCACCTTAGCGCCCGACCCTACGAGCAGTACTTC	CATSHLSARPYEQYF
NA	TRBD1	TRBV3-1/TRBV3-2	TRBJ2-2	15	TGTGCCAGCAGACCGGACAGGAGGAACACCGGGGAGCTGTTTTTT	CASRPDRRNTGELFF
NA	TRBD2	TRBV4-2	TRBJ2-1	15	TGTGCCAGCAGCCAAGATTGGACTAGAGGCAATGAGCAGTTCTTC	CASSQDWTRGNEQFF